The 32 T cell receptor beta chains below were found in one sample sequenced in a study of T cell responses to AZD1222 COVID-19 vaccine. Libraries were prepared by immunoSEQ multiplex PCR; TCRdb keeps only in-frame clonotypes and omits some of them. Of approximately 200,000 clones in the sample, more than 85% are singletons; the top ten hold 3% to 3.5%. The material was peripheral blood, obtained 28 days after the second AZD1222 dose. Every receptor here comes from an adult who received the AZD1222 COVID-19 vaccine.

The CDR3 sequence is CASTEYRANEQFF. The CDR3 DNA follows: TGTGCCAGCACCGAATACAGGGCCAATGAGCAGTTCTTC. The chain carries TRBV6-6 and TRBJ2-1; perhaps TRBD1 as D (6 bases). The CDR3 spans 13 residues. V was shortened by 7 bases and J by 6 bases, with 13 bases between the two germline ends. Germline CDR1 and CDR2: MNHNY and SVGAGI (reference sequence).

This chain uses TRBV7-2 with TRBJ1-5; the match to TRBD1 covers 10 bases. Germline V gene data show CDR1 as SGHTA and CDR2 as FQGNSA. Trimming at V came to 2 bases and at J to 7 bases, leaving 2 bases not matched to a gene. CDR3 length equals 14 residues. CDR3 sequence (DNA): TGTGCCAGCAGCTTAACGACAGGGGGCCAGCCCCAGCATTTT. Translation gives CASSLTTGGQPQHF.

V usage is TRBV2 and J usage is TRBJ2-7, with D maybe TRBD1 (5 bases). The CDR3 loop spans 13 amino acids. Germline values: CDR1 SNHLY, CDR2 FYNNEI. Between the trimmed V and J ends, which lost 6 bases and 3 bases, there was a span of 12 bases. Here the CDR3 reads CASRTADGYEQYF. The CDR3 coding sequence is TGTGCCAGCAGGACAGCTGATGGCTACGAGCAGTACTTC. The variable domain in full, with the rest retrieved from reference TRBV2 and TRBJ2-7, is EPEVTQTPSHQVTQMGQEVILRCVPISNHLYFYWYRQILGQKVEFLVSFYNNEISEKSEIFDDQFSVERPDGSNFTLKIRSTKLEDSAMYFCASRTADGYEQYFGPGTRLTVT.

DNA for the CDR3: TGTGCCAGCAGTCGGACTCTTGGGTTCTACGAGCAGTACTTC. This sequence encodes CASSRTLGFYEQYF. The chain employs TRBV7-2 and TRBJ2-7; D may be TRBD2 (5 bases). CDR3 length equals 14 residues. The V end was cut by 6 bases, the J end by 3 bases, with 15 bases between. CDR1 is SGHTA, CDR2 FQGNSA, per germline.

The rearrangement uses TRBV2 and TRBJ1-1, with D unclear. The V end lost 2 bases, the J end lost 1 base, and 11 bases lay between the germline ends. This CDR3 contains 15 residues. Per the germline V gene, CDR1 is SNHLY and CDR2 is FYNNEI. The CDR3 reads CASSESPDPNTEAFF. In DNA form, the CDR3 reads TGTGCCAGCAGTGAATCCCCGGACCCGAACACTGAAGCTTTCTTT.

The rearrangement links TRBV9 to TRBJ2-7, with 9 nucleotides matching TRBD2. The CDR3 contains 17 residues. Germline lookup yields CDR1 SGDLS and CDR2 YYNGEE. J gave up 3 bases and V 3 bases, and 13 bases lay outside the gene matches. The CDR3 loop is CASSAHGRLAANYEQYF. The DNA for the CDR3 is TGTGCCAGCAGCGCGCACGGAAGACTAGCGGCGAACTACGAGCAGTACTTC.

The gene calls are TRBV20-1 and TRBJ1-2; 8 bases are a match to TRBD1. Germline-derived CDR1 and CDR2 are DFQATT and SNEGSKA (reference sequence). Trimming cost V 7 bases and J 6 bases; bases outside gene matches: 4. The CDR3 has 11 residues. CDR3 DNA: TGCAGTGTAAAACAGGGGGATGGCTACACCTTC. As protein: CSVKQGDGYTF.

The rearrangement links TRBV6-5 to TRBJ2-6; D gene unclear. Germline values: CDR1 MNHEY, CDR2 SVGAGI. This CDR3 spans 14 amino acids. Deletions cut 6 bases from V and 1 base from J, with 7 bases between. CDR3 bases: TGTGCCAGCAGATGGGGTTCTGGGGCCAACGTCCTGACTTTC. Its protein is CASRWGSGANVLTF.

The chain combines TRBV5-1 with TRBJ1-6; D might be TRBD1 (5 bases). The germline CDR1 and CDR2 sequences are SGHRS and YFSETQ. The length of the CDR3 is 13 residues. Trimming removed 0 bases from V and 13 bases from J, with 11 bases in between. Written as DNA, the CDR3 is TGCGCCAGCAGCTTGGAGGGGCAGGCGCCCCTCCACTTT. Protein: CASSLEGQAPLHF. Using reference TRBV5-1 and TRBJ1-6 for the parts outside the CDR3, the full variable domain is KAGVTQTPRYLIKTRGQQVTLSCSPISGHRSVSWYQQTPGQGLQFLFEYFSETQRNKGNFPGRFSGRQFSNSRSEMNVSTLELGDSALYLCASSLEGQAPLHFGNGTRLTVT.

The rearrangement uses TRBV7-2 and TRBJ1-3; no definite D call. V lost 4 bases to trimming and J lost 4 bases, with 14 bases between them. Germline V CDR1 and CDR2: SGHTA, FQGNSA. The CDR3 extends over 15 amino acids. The CDR3 is CASSSVRGLGNTIYF. Written as DNA, the CDR3 is TGTGCCAGCAGCTCCGTGAGAGGGCTCGGAAACACCATATATTTT.

The chain joins TRBV21-1 to TRBJ1-2; the table's TRBD1 call for D was not verified on the DNA. TRBV21-1 is designated a pseudogene. The CDR3 is 15 residues long. The CDR3: CASSSQGTSPLGYTF. CDR3 sequence (DNA): TGTGCCAGCAGCTCCCAGGGCACTTCCCCTCTGGGCTACACCTTC.

The V gene is TRBV9, the J gene TRBJ2-1; possible D gene TRBD2, 6 bases. The CDR3 has 14 residues. Germline assignment: CDR1 SGDLS and CDR2 YYNGEE. The V gene lost 5 bases and the J gene lost 2 bases, with 11 bases spanning the gap. This CDR3 is CASSSGLAYNEQFF. The DNA for the CDR3 is TGTGCCAGCAGTAGCGGTTTAGCCTACAATGAGCAGTTCTTC.

The rearrangement uses TRBV7-9 and TRBJ2-7; D gene unclear. Trimming removed 5 bases from V and 2 bases from J, with 7 bases in between. CDR3 size: 12 residues. Germline CDR1 reads SEHNR; CDR2 reads FQNEAQ (reference sequence). In DNA, the CDR3 is TGTGCCAGCAGCACGGACCCCTACGAGCAGTACTTC. Its protein is CASSTDPYEQYF.

This clone was seen just once. J is TRBJ1-5 and V is TRBV5-1; D might be TRBD1 (5 bases). The CDR3 runs 12 residues. Germline-derived CDR1 and CDR2 are SGHRS and YFSETQ. V was trimmed by 0 bases and J by 10 bases, leaving 8 bases between them. The CDR3: CASSLDQGPQHF. In nucleotides, the CDR3 is TGCGCCAGCAGCTTGGATCAGGGCCCCCAGCATTTT.

The genes are TRBV7-9 and TRBJ1-1; tentative D call: TRBD1 (6 bases). Germline V gene lookup returns CDR1 SEHNR and CDR2 FQNEAQ (reference sequence). The CDR3 has 14 residues. The V end lost 1 base, the J end lost 4 bases, and 10 bases lay between the germline ends. The CDR3 reads CASSLVGGPTEAFF. CDR3 DNA: TGTGCCAGCAGCTTAGTGGGGGGGCCCACTGAAGCTTTCTTT.

The J gene is TRBJ1-6, the V gene TRBV19; D ambiguous. Germline lookup yields CDR1 LNHDA and CDR2 SQIVND (reference sequence). The ends were cut back, 10 bases at V and 4 bases at J, with 11 bases in the middle. This CDR3 is 13 amino acids long. CDR3 sequence: CATRYSYNSPLHF. Written as DNA, the CDR3 is TGTGCCACGAGATACAGTTATAATTCACCCCTCCACTTT.

This rearrangement joins TRBV11-2 to TRBJ2-7, with 8 bases matching TRBD2. The trim removed 5 bases at V and 3 bases at J, leaving 6 bases unmatched. Germline V gene sequence: CDR1 SGHAT, CDR2 FQNNGV. The CDR3 has 14 amino acids. CDR3 nucleotide sequence: TGTGCCAGCAGCACCAGCGGGAGTATCTACGAGCAGTACTTC. The encoded protein is CASSTSGSIYEQYF.

The V and J genes are TRBV6-2 or TRBV6-3 and TRBJ2-7; D remains ambiguous. This CDR3 is built from 14 residues. Trimming removed 2 bases at V and 4 bases at J, with 12 bases between. Germline V gene sequence: CDR1 MNHEY, CDR2 SVGEGT. The CDR3 DNA follows: TGTGCCAGCAGTTACCCGGCAGATGGTTACGAGCAGTACTTC. Residues: CASSYPADGYEQYF.

The CDR3 bases are TGTGCCAGCAGCTTAGTTGGGACTAGCGGGAGGGCGGGGGAGACCCAGTACTTC. This gives the protein CASSLVGTSGRAGETQYF. The chain links TRBV7-8 to TRBJ2-5, with 16 bases identical to TRBD2. J lost 5 bases, V lost 1 base, and 7 bases had no gene match. The germline V gene has CDR1 SGHVS and CDR2 FQNEAQ. The CDR3 runs 18 residues.

V is TRBV7-9 and J is TRBJ2-1; TRBD2 matches at 8 bases. The germline CDR1 and CDR2 sequences are SEHNR and FQNEAQ (reference sequence). Losses at the gene ends were 4 bases for V and 1 base for J; bases not matched to a gene: 3. The CDR3 is 15 amino acids. The CDR3 DNA is TGTGCCAGCAGCTCCACGGGGGGGTCCTACAATGAGCAGTTCTTC. Translating it yields CASSSTGGSYNEQFF. Full variable domain (missing parts from reference TRBV7-9 and TRBJ2-1): DTGVSQNPRHKITKRGQNVTFRCDPISEHNRLYWYRQTLGQGPEFLTYFQNEAQLEKSRLLSDRFSAERPKGSFSTLEIQRTEQGDSAMYLCASSSTGGSYNEQFFGPGTRLTVL.

The V call is TRBV19, the J call TRBJ1-1, with TRBD1 as a possible D gene (5 bases). Germline V gene lookup returns CDR1 LNHDA and CDR2 SQIVND (reference sequence). There are 13 residues in the CDR3. V was pared by 5 bases and J by 4 bases, with 11 bases between. The CDR3: CASSERQRTEAFF. CDR3 DNA sequence: TGTGCCAGTAGTGAAAGACAGCGCACTGAAGCTTTCTTT.

V gene TRBV28 combines with J gene TRBJ2-7; 11 bases are a match to TRBD2. Germline trimming cut 6 bases from V and 4 bases from J; bases unmatched to any gene: 5. Germline V gene sequence: CDR1 MDHEN, CDR2 SYDVKM. This CDR3 is built from 14 residues. The CDR3 DNA sequence: TGTGCCAGCAGAACTAGCGGGAGCAGGTACGAGCAGTACTTC. Translation: CASRTSGSRYEQYF. The complete variable domain, with remaining parts taken from reference TRBV28 and TRBJ2-7, reads DVKVTQSSRYLVKRTGEKVFLECVQDMDHENMFWYRQDPGLGLRLIYFSYDVKMKEKGDIPEGYSVSREKKERFSLILESASTNQTSMYLCASRTSGSRYEQYFGPGTRLTVT.

CDR3 amino acids: CASSLSGTGGIGTEAFF. The CDR3 DNA follows: TGTGCCAGCAGTTTATCAGGGACAGGGGGTATAGGCACTGAAGCTTTCTTT. The chain recombines TRBV27 with TRBJ1-1; 11 bases align to TRBD1. The CDR3 has 17 amino acids. Germline V gene data show CDR1 as MNHEY and CDR2 as SMNVEV (reference sequence). The V and J ends lost 0 bases and 4 bases, in that order; junction bases with no gene match: 7.

The rearrangement uses TRBV3-1 (or the pseudogene TRBV3-2) and TRBJ1-3; unclear D gene. The V gene's germline CDR1 is LGHDT and CDR2 YNNKEL (reference sequence). Trimming took 1 base from V and 3 from J, leaving 1 base between them. The CDR3 is made up of 12 amino acids. CDR3 loop: CASSQVGNTIYF. CDR3 nucleotide sequence: TGTGCCAGCAGCCAAGTTGGAAACACCATATATTTT.

The chain joins TRBV19 to TRBJ1-2, with D possibly TRBD1 on 6 matching bases. The germline CDR1 and CDR2 sequences are LNHDA and SQIVND (reference sequence). Trimming pared 7 bases from V and 6 bases from J, leaving 24 bases between. The CDR3 covers 16 residues. The CDR3 is CASTPLDRGQIDGYTF. The CDR3 region has the DNA TGTGCCAGTACCCCCCTTGACCGAGGACAGATCGATGGCTACACCTTC.

The chain joins TRBV5-1 to TRBJ1-4; TRBD1 is a possible D gene (5 bases). The CDR3 has 15 residues. Germline loops: CDR1 SGHRS, CDR2 YFSETQ. V lost 2 bases and J lost 5, with 13 bases in between. CDR3 sequence: CASSLSGIQNEKLFF. DNA of the CDR3: TGCGCCAGCAGCTTATCAGGGATCCAAAATGAAAAACTGTTTTTT.

The chain uses TRBV10-2 and TRBJ1-5; a possible D gene is TRBD1 (5 bases). Per germline, CDR1 WSHSY and CDR2 SAAADI. CDR3 size: 16 residues. Deletions cut 2 bases from V and 0 bases from J, with 11 bases between. CDR3: CASSEPPTDSNQPQHF. The CDR3 DNA follows: TGCGCCAGCAGTGAGCCCCCGACAGATAGCAATCAGCCCCAGCATTTT.

In DNA form, the CDR3 reads TGTGCCAGCAGTTTGCAAGGGGGAGGGGGCAATCAGCCCCAGCATTTT. It codes for CASSLQGGGGNQPQHF. The genes are TRBV6-5 and TRBJ1-5; TRBD1 might be the D (6 bases). Germline V gene data show CDR1 as MNHEY and CDR2 as SVGAGI. Trimming cost V 4 bases and J 2 bases, with 15 bases left between them. This CDR3 has 16 residues.

V gene TRBV2 combines with J gene TRBJ2-7; perhaps TRBD2 as D (5 bases). The germline V gene has CDR1 SNHLY and CDR2 FYNNEI. The CDR3 loop spans 13 amino acids. V dropped 8 bases and J dropped 9 bases, with 20 bases sitting between them. For the CDR3, the DNA is TGTGCCAGCGAAGCGGCAAAGGGAGTTTGGCAGTACTTC. This gives the protein CASEAAKGVWQYF.

The rearrangement links TRBV19 to TRBJ1-1; D uncertain. V lost 0 bases, J lost 0 bases, and 17 bases lay in between. This CDR3 region has 18 residues. Germline V gene data show CDR1 as LNHDA and CDR2 as SQIVND (reference sequence). CDR3 DNA: TGTGCCAGTAGTATAGATCTATTGAGTGGGTTTATGAACACTGAAGCTTTCTTT. This translates into CASSIDLLSGFMNTEAFF.

This sequence joins TRBV15 and TRBJ1-5; a possible D gene is TRBD1 (5 bases). Germline V gene sequence: CDR1 LNHNV, CDR2 YYDKDF (reference sequence). V shed 7 bases and J shed 4 bases, with 17 bases lying between them. CDR3 size: 15 residues. The CDR3 here is CATTSSDSGNQPQHF. DNA of the CDR3: TGTGCCACCACCTCATCTGACAGCGGTAATCAGCCCCAGCATTTT.

The genes are TRBV3-1 (or the pseudogene TRBV3-2) and TRBJ1-1; 8 bases map to TRBD1. Germline trimming cut 3 bases from V and 3 bases from J; bases unmatched to any gene: 6. Germline loops: CDR1 LGHDT, CDR2 YNNKEL (reference sequence). The CDR3 has 15 amino acids. The CDR3 loop is CASSQDAGGYTEAFF. In DNA, the CDR3 is TGTGCCAGCAGCCAGGATGCAGGGGGCTACACTGAAGCTTTCTTT.